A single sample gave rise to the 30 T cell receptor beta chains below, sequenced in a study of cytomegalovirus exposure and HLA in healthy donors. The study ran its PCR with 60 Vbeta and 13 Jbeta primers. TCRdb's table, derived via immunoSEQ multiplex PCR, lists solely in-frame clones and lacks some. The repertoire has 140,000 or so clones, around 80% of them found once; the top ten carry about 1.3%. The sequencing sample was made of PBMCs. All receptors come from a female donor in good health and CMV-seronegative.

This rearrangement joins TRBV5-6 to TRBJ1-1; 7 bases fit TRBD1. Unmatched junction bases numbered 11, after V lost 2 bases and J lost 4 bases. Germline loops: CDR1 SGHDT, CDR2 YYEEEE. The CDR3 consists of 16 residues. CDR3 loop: CASSFFIGTDRTEAFF. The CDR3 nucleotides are TGTGCCAGCAGCTTTTTTATTGGGACAGACCGCACTGAAGCTTTCTTT.

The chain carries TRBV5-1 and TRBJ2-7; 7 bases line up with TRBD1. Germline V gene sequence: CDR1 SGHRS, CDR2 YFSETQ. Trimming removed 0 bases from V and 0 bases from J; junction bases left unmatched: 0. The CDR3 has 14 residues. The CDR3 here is CASSLGDSSYEQYF. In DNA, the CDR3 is TGCGCCAGCAGCTTGGGGGACAGCTCCTACGAGCAGTACTTC.

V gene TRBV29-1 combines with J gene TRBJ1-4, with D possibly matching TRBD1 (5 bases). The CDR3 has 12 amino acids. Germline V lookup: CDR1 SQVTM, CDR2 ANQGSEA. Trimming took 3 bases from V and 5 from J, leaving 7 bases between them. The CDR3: CSVDQGNEKLFF. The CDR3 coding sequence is TGCAGCGTTGATCAGGGAAATGAAAAACTGTTTTTT.

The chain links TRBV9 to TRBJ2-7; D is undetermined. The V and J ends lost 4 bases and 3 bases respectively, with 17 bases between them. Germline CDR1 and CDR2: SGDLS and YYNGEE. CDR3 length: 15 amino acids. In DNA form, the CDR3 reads TGTGCCAGCAGCCCCGCTCTGGGCATCTACTACGAGCAGTACTTC. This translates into CASSPALGIYYEQYF.

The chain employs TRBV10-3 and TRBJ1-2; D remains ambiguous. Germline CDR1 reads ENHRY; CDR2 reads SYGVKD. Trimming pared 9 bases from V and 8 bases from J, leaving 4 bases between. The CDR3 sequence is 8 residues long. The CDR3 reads CAILGYTF. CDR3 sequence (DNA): TGTGCCATATTAGGCTACACCTTC.

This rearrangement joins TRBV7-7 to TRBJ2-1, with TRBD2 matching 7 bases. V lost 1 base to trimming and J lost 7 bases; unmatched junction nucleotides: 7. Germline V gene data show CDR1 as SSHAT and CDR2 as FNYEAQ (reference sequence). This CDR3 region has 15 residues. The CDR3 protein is CASSLGRELLNEQFF. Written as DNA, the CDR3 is TGTGCCAGCAGCTTAGGGCGGGAGCTCCTTAATGAGCAGTTCTTC.

The CDR3: CASSLLGGVANEKLFF. For the CDR3, the DNA is TGTGCCAGCAGTTTATTGGGGGGGGTGGCTAATGAAAAACTGTTTTTT. The chain combines TRBV27 with TRBJ1-4; tentative D call: TRBD1 (5 bases). Trimming cost V 1 base and J 3 bases, with 12 bases left between them. Germline CDR1 reads MNHEY; CDR2 reads SMNVEV (reference sequence). This CDR3 has 16 residues.

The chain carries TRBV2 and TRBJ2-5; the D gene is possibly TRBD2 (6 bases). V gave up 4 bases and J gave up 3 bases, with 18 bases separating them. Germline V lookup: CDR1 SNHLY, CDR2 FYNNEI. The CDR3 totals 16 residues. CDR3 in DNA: TGTGCCAGCAGTGCAACCGGGACTGCAAGGGAAGAGACCCAGTACTTC. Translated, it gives CASSATGTAREETQYF.

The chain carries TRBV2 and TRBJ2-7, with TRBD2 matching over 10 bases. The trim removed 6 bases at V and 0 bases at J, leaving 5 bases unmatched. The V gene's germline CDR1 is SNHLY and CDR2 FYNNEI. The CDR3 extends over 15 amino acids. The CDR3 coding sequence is TGTGCCAGCAGCGTAGCGGGAGGCAACTCCTACGAGCAGTACTTC. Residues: CASSVAGGNSYEQYF. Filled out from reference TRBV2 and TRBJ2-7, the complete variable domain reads EPEVTQTPSHQVTQMGQEVILRCVPISNHLYFYWYRQILGQKVEFLVSFYNNEISEKSEIFDDQFSVERPDGSNFTLKIRSTKLEDSAMYFCASSVAGGNSYEQYFGPGTRLTVT.

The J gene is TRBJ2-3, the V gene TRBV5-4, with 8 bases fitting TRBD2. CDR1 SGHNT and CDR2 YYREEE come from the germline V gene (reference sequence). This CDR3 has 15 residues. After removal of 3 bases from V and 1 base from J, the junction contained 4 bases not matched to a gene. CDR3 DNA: TGTGCCAGCAGCTCGGCGGGAGGCCGCACAGATACGCAGTATTTT. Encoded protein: CASSSAGGRTDTQYF.

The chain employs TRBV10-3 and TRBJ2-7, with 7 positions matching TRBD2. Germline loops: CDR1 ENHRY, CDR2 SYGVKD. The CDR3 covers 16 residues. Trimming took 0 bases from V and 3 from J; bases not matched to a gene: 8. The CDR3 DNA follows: TGTGCCATCAGTGAGTCTCTAACGGGAGGACGCTACGAGCAGTACTTC. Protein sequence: CAISESLTGGRYEQYF.

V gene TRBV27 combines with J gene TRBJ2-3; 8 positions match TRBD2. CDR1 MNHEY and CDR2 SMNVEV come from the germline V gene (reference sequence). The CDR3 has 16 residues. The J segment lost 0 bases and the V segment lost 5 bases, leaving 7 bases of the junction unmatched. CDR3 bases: TGTGCCAGCAGTACCTTCACTAGCGGTAGCACAGATACGCAGTATTTT. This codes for CASSTFTSGSTDTQYF.

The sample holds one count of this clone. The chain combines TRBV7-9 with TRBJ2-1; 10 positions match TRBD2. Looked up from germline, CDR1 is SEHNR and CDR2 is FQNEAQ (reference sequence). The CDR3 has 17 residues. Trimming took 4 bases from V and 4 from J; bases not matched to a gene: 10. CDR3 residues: CASSSLGGLAEYNEQFF. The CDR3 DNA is TGTGCCAGCAGCTCCTTGGGTGGACTAGCGGAGTACAATGAGCAGTTCTTC. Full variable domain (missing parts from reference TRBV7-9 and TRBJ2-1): DTGVSQNPRHKITKRGQNVTFRCDPISEHNRLYWYRQTLGQGPEFLTYFQNEAQLEKSRLLSDRFSAERPKGSFSTLEIQRTEQGDSAMYLCASSSLGGLAEYNEQFFGPGTRLTVL.

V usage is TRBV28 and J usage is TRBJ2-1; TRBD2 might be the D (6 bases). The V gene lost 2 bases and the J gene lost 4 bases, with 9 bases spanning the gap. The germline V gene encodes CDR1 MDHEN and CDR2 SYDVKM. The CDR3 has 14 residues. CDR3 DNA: TGTGCCAGCAGTTTACTCGGGACTTACAATGAGCAGTTCTTC. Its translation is CASSLLGTYNEQFF.

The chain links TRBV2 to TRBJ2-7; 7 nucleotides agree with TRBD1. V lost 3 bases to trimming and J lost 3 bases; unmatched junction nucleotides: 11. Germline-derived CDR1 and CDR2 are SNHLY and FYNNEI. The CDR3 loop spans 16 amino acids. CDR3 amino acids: CASSDLPLAGGYEQYF. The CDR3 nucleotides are TGTGCCAGCAGTGATTTACCCCTGGCAGGGGGCTACGAGCAGTACTTC.

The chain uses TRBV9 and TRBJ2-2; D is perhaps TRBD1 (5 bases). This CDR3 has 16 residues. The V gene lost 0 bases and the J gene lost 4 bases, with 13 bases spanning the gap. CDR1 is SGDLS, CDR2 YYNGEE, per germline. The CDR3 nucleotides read TGTGCCAGCAGCGTAGATGGGGCGATCGGCACCGGGGAGCTGTTTTTT. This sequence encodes CASSVDGAIGTGELFF. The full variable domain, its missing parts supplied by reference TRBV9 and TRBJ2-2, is DSGVTQTPKHLITATGQRVTLRCSPRSGDLSVYWYQQSLDQGLQFLIQYYNGEERAKGNILERFSAQQFPDLHSELNLSSLELGDSALYFCASSVDGAIGTGELFFGEGSRLTVL.

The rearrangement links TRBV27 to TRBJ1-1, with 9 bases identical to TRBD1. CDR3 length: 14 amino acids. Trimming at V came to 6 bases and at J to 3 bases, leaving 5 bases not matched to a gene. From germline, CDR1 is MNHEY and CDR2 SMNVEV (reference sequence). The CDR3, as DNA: TGTGCCAGCAGGAACAGGGGGCTGCACACTGAAGCTTTCTTT. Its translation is CASRNRGLHTEAFF.

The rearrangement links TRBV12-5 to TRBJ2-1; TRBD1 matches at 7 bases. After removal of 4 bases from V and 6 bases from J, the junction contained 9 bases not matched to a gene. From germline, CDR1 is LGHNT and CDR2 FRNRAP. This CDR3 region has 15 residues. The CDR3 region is CASGSSTGAVNEQFF. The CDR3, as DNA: TGTGCTAGTGGTTCGAGTACAGGGGCGGTCAATGAGCAGTTCTTC.

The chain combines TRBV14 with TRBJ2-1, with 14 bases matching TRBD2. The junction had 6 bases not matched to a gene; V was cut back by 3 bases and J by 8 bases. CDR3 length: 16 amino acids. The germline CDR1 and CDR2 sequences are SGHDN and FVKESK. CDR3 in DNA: TGTGCCAGCAGCCATGGGACTAGCGGGAGATATGATGAGCAGTTCTTC. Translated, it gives CASSHGTSGRYDEQFF.

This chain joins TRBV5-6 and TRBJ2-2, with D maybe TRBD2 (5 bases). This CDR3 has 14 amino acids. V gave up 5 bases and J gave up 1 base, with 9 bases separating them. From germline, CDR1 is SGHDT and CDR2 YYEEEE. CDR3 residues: CASRLAQNTGELFF. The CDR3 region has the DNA TGTGCCAGCAGGTTAGCGCAGAACACCGGGGAGCTGTTTTTT. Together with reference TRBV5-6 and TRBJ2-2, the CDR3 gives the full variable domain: DAGVTQSPTHLIKTRGQQVTLRCSPKSGHDTVSWYQQALGQGPQFIFQYYEEEERQRGNFPDRFSGHQFPNYSSELNVNALLLGDSALYLCASRLAQNTGELFFGEGSRLTVL.

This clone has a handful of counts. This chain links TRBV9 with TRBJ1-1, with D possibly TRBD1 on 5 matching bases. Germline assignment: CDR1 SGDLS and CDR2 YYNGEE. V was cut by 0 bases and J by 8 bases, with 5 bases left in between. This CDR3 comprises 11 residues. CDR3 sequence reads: CASSVAGEAFF. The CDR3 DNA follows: TGTGCCAGCAGCGTAGCAGGGGAAGCTTTCTTT.

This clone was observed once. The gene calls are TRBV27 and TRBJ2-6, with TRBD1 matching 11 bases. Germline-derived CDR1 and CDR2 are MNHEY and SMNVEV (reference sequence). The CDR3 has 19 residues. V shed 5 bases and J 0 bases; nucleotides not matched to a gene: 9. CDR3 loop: CASSTRTGGLISGANVLTF. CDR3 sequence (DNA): TGTGCCAGCAGTACTCGGACAGGGGGCTTGATCTCTGGGGCCAACGTCCTGACTTTC.

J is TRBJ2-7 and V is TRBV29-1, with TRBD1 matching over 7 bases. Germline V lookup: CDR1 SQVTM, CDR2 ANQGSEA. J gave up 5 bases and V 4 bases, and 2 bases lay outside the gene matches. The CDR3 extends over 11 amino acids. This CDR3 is CSVGQGHEQYF. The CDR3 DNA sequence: TGCAGCGTTGGACAGGGCCACGAGCAGTACTTC.

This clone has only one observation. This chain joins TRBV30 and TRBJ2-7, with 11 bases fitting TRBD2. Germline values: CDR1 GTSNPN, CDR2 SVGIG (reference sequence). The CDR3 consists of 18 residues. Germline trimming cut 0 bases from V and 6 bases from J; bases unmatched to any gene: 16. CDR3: CAWSVTELLAGVVGEQYF. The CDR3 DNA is TGTGCCTGGAGTGTAACGGAGTTACTAGCGGGAGTCGTCGGCGAGCAGTACTTC.

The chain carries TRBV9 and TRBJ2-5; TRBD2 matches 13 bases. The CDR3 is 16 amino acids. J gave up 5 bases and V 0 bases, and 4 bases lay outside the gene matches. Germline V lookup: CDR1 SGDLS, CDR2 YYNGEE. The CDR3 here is CASSVAGLAGAETQYF. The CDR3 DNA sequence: TGTGCCAGCAGCGTAGCAGGACTAGCGGGAGCTGAGACCCAGTACTTC.

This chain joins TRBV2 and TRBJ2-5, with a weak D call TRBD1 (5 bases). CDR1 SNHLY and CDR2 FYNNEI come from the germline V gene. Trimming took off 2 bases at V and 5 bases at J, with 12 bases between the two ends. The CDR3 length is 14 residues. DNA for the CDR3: TGTGCCAGCAGTGAACAGGGATTGGGGGAGACCCAGTACTTC. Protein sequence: CASSEQGLGETQYF.

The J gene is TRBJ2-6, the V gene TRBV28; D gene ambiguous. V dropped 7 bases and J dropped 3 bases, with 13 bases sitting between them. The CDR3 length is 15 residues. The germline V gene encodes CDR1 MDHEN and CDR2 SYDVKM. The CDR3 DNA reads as TGTGCCAGCACGAGCGCCCAAGGTGGGGCCAACGTCCTGACTTTC. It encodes CASTSAQGGANVLTF.

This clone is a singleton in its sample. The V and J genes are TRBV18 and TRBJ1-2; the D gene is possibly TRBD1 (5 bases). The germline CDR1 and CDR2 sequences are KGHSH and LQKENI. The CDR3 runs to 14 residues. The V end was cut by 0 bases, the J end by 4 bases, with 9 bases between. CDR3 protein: CASSPPRTSYGYTF. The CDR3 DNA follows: TGTGCCAGCTCACCACCCAGGACAAGCTATGGCTACACCTTC. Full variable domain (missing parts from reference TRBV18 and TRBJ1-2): NAGVMQNPRHLVRRRGQEARLRCSPMKGHSHVYWYRQLPEEGLKFMVYLQKENIIDESGMPKERFSAEFPKEGPSILRIQQVVRGDSAAYFCASSPPRTSYGYTFGSGTRLTVV.

The CDR3, as DNA: TGTGCCAGCAGTGAAATGGTTCGGCCCAGGGAGCAGTTCTTC. This translates into CASSEMVRPREQFF. This rearrangement joins TRBV2 to TRBJ2-1; no clear D gene. V was cut by 2 bases and J by 10 bases, with 15 bases left in between. Germline V gene data show CDR1 as SNHLY and CDR2 as FYNNEI. The CDR3 is 14 amino acids. The whole variable domain, filled in from reference TRBV2 and TRBJ2-1, reads EPEVTQTPSHQVTQMGQEVILRCVPISNHLYFYWYRQILGQKVEFLVSFYNNEISEKSEIFDDQFSVERPDGSNFTLKIRSTKLEDSAMYFCASSEMVRPREQFFGPGTRLTVL.

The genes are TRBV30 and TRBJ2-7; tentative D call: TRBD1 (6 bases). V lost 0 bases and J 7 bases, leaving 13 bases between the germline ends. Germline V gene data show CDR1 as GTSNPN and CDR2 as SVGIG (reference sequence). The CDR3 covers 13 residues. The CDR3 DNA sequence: TGTGCCTGGAGTGTAGGCAGGGGCCAAGAGCAGTACTTC. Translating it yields CAWSVGRGQEQYF.